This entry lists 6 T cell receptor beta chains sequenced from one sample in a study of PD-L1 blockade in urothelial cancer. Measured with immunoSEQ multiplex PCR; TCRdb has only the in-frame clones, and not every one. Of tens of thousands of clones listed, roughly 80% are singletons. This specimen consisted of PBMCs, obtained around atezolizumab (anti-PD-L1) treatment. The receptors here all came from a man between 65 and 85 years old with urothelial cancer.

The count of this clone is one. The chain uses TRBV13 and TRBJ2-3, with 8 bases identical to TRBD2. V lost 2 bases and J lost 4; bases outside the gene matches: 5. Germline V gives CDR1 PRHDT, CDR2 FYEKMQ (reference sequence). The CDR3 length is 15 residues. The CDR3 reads CASSLSGGAADTQYF. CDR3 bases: TGTGCCAGCAGCTTATCGGGGGGGGCCGCAGATACGCAGTATTTT. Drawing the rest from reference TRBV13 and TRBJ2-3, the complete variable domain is AAGVIQSPRHLIKEKRETATLKCYPIPRHDTVYWYQQGPGQDPQFLISFYEKMQSDKGSIPDRFSAQQFSDYHSELNMSSLELGDSALYFCASSLSGGAADTQYFGPGTRLTVL.

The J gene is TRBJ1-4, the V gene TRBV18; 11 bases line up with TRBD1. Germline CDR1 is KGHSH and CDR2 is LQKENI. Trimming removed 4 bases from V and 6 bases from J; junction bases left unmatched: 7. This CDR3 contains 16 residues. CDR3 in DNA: TGTGCCAGCTCACAGAGGACAGGGGGCGGTGATGAAAAACTGTTTTTT. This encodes CASSQRTGGGDEKLFF.

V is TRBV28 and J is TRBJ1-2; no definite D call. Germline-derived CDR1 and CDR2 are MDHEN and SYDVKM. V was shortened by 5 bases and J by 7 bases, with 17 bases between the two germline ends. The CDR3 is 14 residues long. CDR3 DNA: TGTGCCAGCAGTCGGGAAAGCGATAGGGCTGGCTACACCTTC. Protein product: CASSRESDRAGYTF.

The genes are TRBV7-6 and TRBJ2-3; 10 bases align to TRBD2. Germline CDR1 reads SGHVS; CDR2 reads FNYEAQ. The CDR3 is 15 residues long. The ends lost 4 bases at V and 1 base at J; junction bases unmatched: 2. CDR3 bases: TGTGCCAGCAGCTCACTAGCGGGACGCACAGATACGCAGTATTTT. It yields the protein CASSSLAGRTDTQYF.

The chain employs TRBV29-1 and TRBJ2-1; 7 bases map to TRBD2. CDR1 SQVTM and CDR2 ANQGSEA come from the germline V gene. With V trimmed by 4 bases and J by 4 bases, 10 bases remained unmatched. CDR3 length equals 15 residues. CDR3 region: CSVVFRASGYNEQFF. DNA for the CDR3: TGCAGCGTTGTTTTTAGGGCTAGCGGTTACAATGAGCAGTTCTTC.

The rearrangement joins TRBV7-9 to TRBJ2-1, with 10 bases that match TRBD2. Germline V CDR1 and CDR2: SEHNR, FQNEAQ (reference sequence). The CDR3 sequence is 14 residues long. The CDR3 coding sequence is TGTGCGTCTAGCGGGAGCAGGTCCTACAATGAGCAGTTCTTC. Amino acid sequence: CASSGSRSYNEQFF.